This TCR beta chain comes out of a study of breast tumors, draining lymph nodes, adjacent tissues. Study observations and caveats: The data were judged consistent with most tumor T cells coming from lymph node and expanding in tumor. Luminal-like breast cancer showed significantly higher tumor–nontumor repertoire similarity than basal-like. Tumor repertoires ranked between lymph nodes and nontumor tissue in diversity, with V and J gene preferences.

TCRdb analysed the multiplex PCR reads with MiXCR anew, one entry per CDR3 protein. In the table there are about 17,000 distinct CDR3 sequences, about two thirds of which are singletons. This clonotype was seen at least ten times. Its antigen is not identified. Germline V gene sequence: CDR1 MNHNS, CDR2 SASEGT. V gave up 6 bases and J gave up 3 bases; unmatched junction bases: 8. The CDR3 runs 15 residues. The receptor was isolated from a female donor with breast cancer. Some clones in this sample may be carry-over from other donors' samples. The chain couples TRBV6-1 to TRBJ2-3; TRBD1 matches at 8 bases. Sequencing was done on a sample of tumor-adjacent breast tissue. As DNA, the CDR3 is TGTGCCAGCAGACGAGAGACAGGGGTGACAGATACGCAGTATTTT. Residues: CASRRETGVTDTQYF.